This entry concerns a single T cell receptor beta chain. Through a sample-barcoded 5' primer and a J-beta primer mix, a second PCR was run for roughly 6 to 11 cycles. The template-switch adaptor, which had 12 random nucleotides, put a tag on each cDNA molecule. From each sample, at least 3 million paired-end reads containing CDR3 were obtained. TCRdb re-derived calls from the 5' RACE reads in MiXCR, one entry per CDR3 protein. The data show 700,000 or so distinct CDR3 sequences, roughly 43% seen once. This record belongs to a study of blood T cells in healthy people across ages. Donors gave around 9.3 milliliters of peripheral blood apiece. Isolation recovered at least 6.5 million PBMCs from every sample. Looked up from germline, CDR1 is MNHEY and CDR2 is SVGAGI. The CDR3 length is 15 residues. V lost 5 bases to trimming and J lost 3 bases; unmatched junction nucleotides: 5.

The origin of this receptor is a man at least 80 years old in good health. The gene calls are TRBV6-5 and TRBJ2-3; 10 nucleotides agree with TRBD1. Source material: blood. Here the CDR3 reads CASSQGTGVTDTQYF. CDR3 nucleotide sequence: TGTGCCAGCAGTCAGGGGACAGGGGTGACAGATACGCAGTATTTT.